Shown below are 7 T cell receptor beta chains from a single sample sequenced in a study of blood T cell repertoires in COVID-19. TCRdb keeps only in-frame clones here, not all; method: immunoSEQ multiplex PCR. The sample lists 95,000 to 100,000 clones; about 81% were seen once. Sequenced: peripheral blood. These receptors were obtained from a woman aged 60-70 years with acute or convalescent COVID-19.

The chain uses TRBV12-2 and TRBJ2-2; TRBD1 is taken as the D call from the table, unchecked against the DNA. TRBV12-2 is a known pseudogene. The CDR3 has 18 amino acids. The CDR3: CASRLADQTRQGTGELFF. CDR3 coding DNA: TGTGCAAGTCGCTTAGCGGATCAAACAAGACAGGGCACCGGGGAGCTGTTTTTT.

This CDR3 is CASSATGGGSPLHF. The CDR3 region has the DNA TGTGCCAGCAGCGCCACAGGGGGAGGATCACCCCTCCACTTT. The chain links TRBV5-4 to TRBJ1-6; TRBD1 matches at 8 bases. V was pared by 4 bases and J by 10 bases, with 7 bases of the junction left unmatched. Looked up from germline, CDR1 is SGHNT and CDR2 is YYREEE (reference sequence). CDR3 size: 14 residues.

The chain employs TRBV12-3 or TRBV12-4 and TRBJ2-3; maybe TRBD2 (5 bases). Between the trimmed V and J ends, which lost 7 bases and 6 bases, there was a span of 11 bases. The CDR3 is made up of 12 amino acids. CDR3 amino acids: CASTSHGDTQYF. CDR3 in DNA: TGTGCCAGCACTAGCCACGGGGATACGCAGTATTTT.

This CDR3 reads CAWAPGVTWNEQFF. In nucleotides, the CDR3 is TGTGCCTGGGCCCCGGGTGTAACCTGGAATGAGCAGTTCTTC. The chain has TRBV30 and TRBJ2-1; D gene uncertain. This CDR3 comprises 14 residues. With 5 bases removed from V and 7 bases from J, the gap between germline ends came to 18 bases. CDR1 and CDR2 (germline): GTSNPN, SVGIG (reference sequence).

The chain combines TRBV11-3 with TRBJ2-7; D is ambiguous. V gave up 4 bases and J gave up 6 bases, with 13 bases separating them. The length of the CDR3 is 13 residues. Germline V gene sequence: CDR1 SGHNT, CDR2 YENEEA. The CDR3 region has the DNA TGTGCCAGCAGCTCCTCCATGGTGGCCGAGCAGTACTTC. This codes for CASSSSMVAEQYF.

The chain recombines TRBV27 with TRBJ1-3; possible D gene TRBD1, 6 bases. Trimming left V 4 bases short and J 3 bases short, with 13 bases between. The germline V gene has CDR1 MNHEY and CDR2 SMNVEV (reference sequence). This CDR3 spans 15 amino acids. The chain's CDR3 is CASSSTGRVGNTIYF. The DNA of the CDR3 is TGTGCCAGCAGTTCTACAGGGAGGGTTGGAAACACCATATATTTT.

CDR3 sequence: CASSFGQGSNQPQHF. The CDR3 bases are TGTGCCAGCAGCTTCGGACAGGGCAGCAATCAGCCCCAGCATTTT. The gene calls are TRBV7-9 and TRBJ1-5, with TRBD1 matching 8 bases. The CDR3 spans 15 residues. Per the germline V gene, CDR1 is SEHNR and CDR2 is FQNEAQ (reference sequence). V lost 3 bases to trimming and J lost 1 base; unmatched junction nucleotides: 2.